Below, one T cell receptor (beta chain) is given with its context. These data originate in a study of OX40 agonist ivuxolimab in advanced cancers. Profiled with immunoSEQ multiplex PCR; TCRdb holds only in-frame clones, not every one. The sample gives tens of thousands of clones, 90% to 95% of which show up once; roughly a fifth is in the top ten. V lost 3 bases, J lost 9 bases, and 18 bases lay in between. Germline CDR1 reads MGHDK; CDR2 reads SYGVNS. The CDR3 runs to 15 residues. The rearrangement links TRBV25-1 to TRBJ2-1; D might be TRBD2 (6 bases). This clonotype was sampled from an adult with an advanced solid tumor such as melanoma, head and neck, liver or kidney cancer. Sample: CD4+ or CD8+ T cells sorted from blood, taken in a trial of the OX40 agonist ivuxolimab. The CDR3 loop reads CASSERLVGLGEQFF. CDR3 DNA: TGTGCCAGCAGTGAGAGACTAGTAGGTCTGGGTGAGCAGTTCTTC.